This T cell receptor beta chain derives from a study of monozygotic twins with inflammatory bowel disease. The study, taken as a whole, reports: Concordance status among twins (concordant versus discordant) showed no link to repertoire similarity, possibly from limited power. Individual T cell subtypes were not distinguishable.

Every TCR library drew on 3500 ng of total RNA. Template switching incorporated UMIs with a 6-nucleotide sample barcode. TCRdb re-called the 5' RACE reads and shows each CDR3 protein once, DNA omitted. Reported are some 150,000 distinct CDR3 sequences; the ten largest clones contain around 2.4%. A note on this clonotype: Antigen specificity is unknown.

The CDR3 has 13 amino acids. In germline, CDR1 is MGHDK, CDR2 SYGVNS. This receptor was obtained from a human donor with ulcerative colitis or Crohn's disease, or a healthy co-twin of an affected twin (not recorded which). Sequenced material: blood. The gene calls are TRBV25-1 and TRBJ1-1. This chain's CDR3 is CASSDRRNTEAFF. Full variable domain (rest looked up from reference TRBV25-1 and TRBJ1-1): EADIYQTPRYLVIGTGKKITLECSQTMGHDKMYWYQQDPGMELHLIHYSYGVNSTEKGDLSSESTVSRIRTEHFPLTLESARPSHTSQYLCASSDRRNTEAFFGQGTRLTVV.